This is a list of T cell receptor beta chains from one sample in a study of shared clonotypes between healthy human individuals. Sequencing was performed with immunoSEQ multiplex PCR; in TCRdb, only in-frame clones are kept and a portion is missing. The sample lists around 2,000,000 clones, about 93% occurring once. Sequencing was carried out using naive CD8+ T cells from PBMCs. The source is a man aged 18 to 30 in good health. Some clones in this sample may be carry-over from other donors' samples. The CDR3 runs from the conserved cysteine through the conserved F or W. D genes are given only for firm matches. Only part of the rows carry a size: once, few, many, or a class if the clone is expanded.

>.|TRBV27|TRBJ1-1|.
TGTGCCAGCAGTTTATATTATCCCTCTGAAGCTTTCTTT
CASSLYYPSEAFF
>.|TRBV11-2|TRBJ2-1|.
TGTGCCAGCAGCCCCGGCAGGATGGGGGCCTACAATGAGCAGTTCTTC
CASSPGRMGAYNEQFF
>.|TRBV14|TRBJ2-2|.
TGTGCCAGCAGCCAAGCCCAGCGTACCGGGGAGCTGTTTTTT
CASSQAQRTGELFF
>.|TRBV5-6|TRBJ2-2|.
TGTGCCAGCAGCCTCTCACGGGCCGGGGAGCTGTTTTTT
CASSLSRAGELFF
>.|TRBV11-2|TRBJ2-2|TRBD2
TGTGCCAGCAGCTTAGGGGCTAGCGGGAGCGGCAGGGAGCTGTTTTTT
CASSLGASGSGRELFF
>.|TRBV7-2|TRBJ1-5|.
TGTGCCAGCAGCTTAGGGGCAGAGGATCAGCCCCAGCATTTT
CASSLGAEDQPQHF
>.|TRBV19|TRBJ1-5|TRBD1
TGTGCCAGTAGTATAGACCTGACAGGGGGATACAATCAGCCCCAGCATTTT
CASSIDLTGGYNQPQHF
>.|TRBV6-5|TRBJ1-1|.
TGTGCCGTCGGGGTTGAAGCTTTCTTT
CAVGVEAFF
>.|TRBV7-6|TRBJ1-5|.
TGTGCCAGCAGCTTAGGCGATAGGGGTTGGGGCAATCAGCCCCAGCATTTT
CASSLGDRGWGNQPQHF
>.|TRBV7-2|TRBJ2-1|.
TGTGCCAGCAGCTTAGCCGATTACAATGAGCAGTTCTTC
CASSLADYNEQFF
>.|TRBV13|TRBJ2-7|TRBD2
TGTGCCAGCAGCTTGAGCGGGAGAGGCTACGAGCAGTACTTC
CASSLSGRGYEQYF
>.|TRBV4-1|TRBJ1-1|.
TGCGCCAGCAGCCAGGACCGTAACACTGAAGCTTTCTTT
CASSQDRNTEAFF
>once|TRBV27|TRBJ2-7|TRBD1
TGTGCCAGCAGTTTACAACAGGGGTCCTCCTACGAGCAGTACTTC
CASSLQQGSSYEQYF
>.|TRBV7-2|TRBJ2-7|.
TGTGCCAGCAGCTTAACGGTCCAGCGGGCGGGCTACGAGCAGTACTTC
CASSLTVQRAGYEQYF
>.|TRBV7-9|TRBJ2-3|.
TGTGCCAGCAGCTCATTACCAGATACGCAGTATTTT
CASSSLPDTQYF
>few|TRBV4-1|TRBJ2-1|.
TGCGCCAGCAGCCATCCTACCTCCTACAATGAGCAGTTCTTC
CASSHPTSYNEQFF
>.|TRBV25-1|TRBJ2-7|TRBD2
TGTGCCAGCAGTCCTCTAGCGGGAGGCCTCTCCTACGAGCAGTACTTC
CASSPLAGGLSYEQYF
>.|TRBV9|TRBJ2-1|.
TGTGCCAGCAGCGTGGAAGGGACGGGCGGCAATGAACAGTTCTTC
CASSVEGTGGNEQFF
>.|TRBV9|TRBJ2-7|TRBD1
TGTGCCAGCAGCGCGGGACAGGATAGCTCCTACGAGCAGTACTTC
CASSAGQDSSYEQYF
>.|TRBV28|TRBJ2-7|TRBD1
TGTGCCAGCAGTTTCCCCCCGGGACAGAAGCCCTACGAGCAGTACTTC
CASSFPPGQKPYEQYF
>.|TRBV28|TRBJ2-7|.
TGTGCCAGCAGTTTTCTCAGGGTCTCCTACGAGCAGTACTTC
CASSFLRVSYEQYF
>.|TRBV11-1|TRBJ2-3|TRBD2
TGTGCCAGCAGCCGGACTAGCGGGATACAGTACACAGATACGCAGTATTTT
CASSRTSGIQYTDTQYF
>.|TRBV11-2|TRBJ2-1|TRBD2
TGTGCCAGCAGCTTAGGGGCGGGAGTCGCCAATGAGCAGTTCTTC
CASSLGAGVANEQFF
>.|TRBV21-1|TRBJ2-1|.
TGTGCCAGCAGCAAACGGCGGAGCGGGAGAAATAATGAGCAGTTCTTC
CASSKRRSGRNNEQFF
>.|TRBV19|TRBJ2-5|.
TGTGCCAGTAGTTCCGGGGTACTACAGTACCAAGAGACCCAGTACTTC
CASSSGVLQYQETQYF
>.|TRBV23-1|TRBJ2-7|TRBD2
TGCGCCAGCGCACCGGGACTAGCGGATTACGAGCAGTACTTC
CASAPGLADYEQYF
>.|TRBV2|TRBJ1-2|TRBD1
TGTGCCAGCAGTTCAACAGTGACAGGGGTTAATGGCTACACCTTC
CASSSTVTGVNGYTF
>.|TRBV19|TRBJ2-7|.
TGTGCCAGTAGTCCGCGGACAGTAGCCTACGAGCAGTACTTC
CASSPRTVAYEQYF
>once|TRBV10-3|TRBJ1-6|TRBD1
TGTGCCATCAGTGAGTCGGGTAGGCAGGGGGGTTCACCCCTCCACTTT
CAISESGRQGGSPLHF
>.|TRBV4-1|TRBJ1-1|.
TGCGCCAGCAGCCAGAACCCGAACACTGAAGCTTTCTTT
CASSQNPNTEAFF
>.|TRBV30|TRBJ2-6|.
TGTGCCTGGAGTCCGGGGGCTGGGGCCAACGTCCTGACTTTC
CAWSPGAGANVLTF
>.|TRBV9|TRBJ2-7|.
TGTGCCAGCAGCGTAGGGGCTTTACAAAGGTACGAGCAGTACTTC
CASSVGALQRYEQYF
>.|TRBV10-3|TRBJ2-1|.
TGTGCCATCAGTATCGATTCCGAGCGGATGAATGAGCAGTTCTTC
CAISIDSERMNEQFF
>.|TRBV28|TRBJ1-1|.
TGTGCCAGCTTGAGTCTTAACCGGAACACTGAAGCTTTCTTT
CASLSLNRNTEAFF
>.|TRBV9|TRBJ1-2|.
TGTGCCAGCAGCCCGTTAGAGACAGCACCCTATGGCTACACCTTC
CASSPLETAPYGYTF
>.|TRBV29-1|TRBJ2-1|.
TGCAGCGTTGAATGGCGGACAGTCGGCTACAATGAGCAGTTCTTC
CSVEWRTVGYNEQFF
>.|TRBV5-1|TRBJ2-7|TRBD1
TGCGCCAGCAGCTTCCCTCCAACTGGGACAGGGGGCGACGAGCAGTACTTC
CASSFPPTGTGGDEQYF
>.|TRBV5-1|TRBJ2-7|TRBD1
TGCGCCAGCAGCAACCGGGACAGGGGTTTGTACGAGCAGTACTTC
CASSNRDRGLYEQYF
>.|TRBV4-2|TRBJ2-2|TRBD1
TGTGCCAGCAGCCCGGGGACAGGGGAAGGCGGGGAGCTGTTTTTT
CASSPGTGEGGELFF
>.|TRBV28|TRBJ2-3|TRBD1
TGTGCCAGCAGTCCCATTGACCTTGGACAGGAGTATAGCACAGATACGCAGTATTTT
CASSPIDLGQEYSTDTQYF
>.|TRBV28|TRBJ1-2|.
TGTGCCAGCAGTGCCCGGGGAGGGAAGGTACTCGGCTACACCTTC
CASSARGGKVLGYTF
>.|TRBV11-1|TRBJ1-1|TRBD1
TGTGCCAGCAGCCCTGCTGCCAGGGGGAGGAACACTGAAGCTTTCTTT
CASSPAARGRNTEAFF